What follows is one TCR beta chain and its context. The target antigen is unknown. This sample is part of a study of high-grade serous ovarian cancer treatment subgroups. Study information: Each sample yielded on average 7,494 unique TCR beta rearrangements from around 15,000 reads.

The tumor samples were collected prior to definitive surgery or chemotherapy. Only in-frame clones appear in the TCRdb table, and some are missing; sequencing was by immunoSEQ multiplex PCR. The top ten clones hold more than 3.5% of a sample with about 16,000 clones, approximately 76% of them seen once. The CDR3 contains 14 residues. The V gene's germline CDR1 is KGHSH and CDR2 LQKENI. V lost 5 bases and J 3 bases, leaving 10 bases between the germline ends. Whole-study findings and limits: Spatial context was lost because tumors were sequenced in bulk. TCR clonal relatedness correlated positively with neoantigen level. Repertoire similarity ranged roughly 0.1 to 0.85 between tumors of one patient.

The gene calls are TRBV18 and TRBJ1-4; a weak D match, TRBD1 (5 bases). What was sequenced was tumor tissue. The sequence was obtained from a human donor with high-grade serous ovarian cancer. In nucleotides, the CDR3 is TGTGCCAGCTCAATGGGGACCCCTAATGAAAAACTGTTTTTT. It encodes CASSMGTPNEKLFF.